This TCR beta chain originates from a study of T cell changes during pregnancy in multiple sclerosis. Assay: immunoSEQ multiplex PCR; the TCRdb copy retains only in-frame clones and omits some. The sample lists some 80,000 clones; over 90% were seen once. CDR3 length: 14 residues. The V end was cut by 4 bases, the J end by 3 bases, with 13 bases between. Per the germline V gene, CDR1 is SGHVS and CDR2 is FQNEAQ. Sequences were derived from peripheral blood, sampled in the second trimester of pregnancy. The clonotype was recovered from a female donor with multiple sclerosis, enrolled in a pregnancy study. The chain has TRBV7-8 and TRBJ2-7, with a weak D call TRBD1 (5 bases). The CDR3 sequence: CASSSQGSGYEQYF. CDR3 bases: TGTGCCAGCAGCTCGCAGGGCTCTGGCTACGAGCAGTACTTC.